Described below is a single TCR beta chain sequence and its context. Its antigen is currently unknown. Time point indicated: cycle 4 day 1 (C4D1), after five to seven weeks of nivolumab. All the patients suffered relapse after autologous stem cell transplantation, and brentuximab vedotin exposure differed. Thawed PBMCs were the source of CD4+ T cells, purified by magnetic negative selection. The assay was immunoSEQ multiplex PCR, and TCRdb's table has in-frame clones only and misses some. The sample contains 30,000 to 40,000 clones, 92% of which appear only once. Germline V CDR1 and CDR2: MNHEY, SMNVEV (reference sequence). Trimming removed 4 bases from V and 1 base from J, with 13 bases in between. The length of the CDR3 is 15 residues. These data come from a study of PD-1 blockade in classical Hodgkin lymphoma. Study-level findings and limits: Complete responders entered with baseline diversity on par with newly diagnosed patients, the results showed.

This TCR was sampled from a human donor with classical Hodgkin lymphoma. The V and J genes are TRBV27 and TRBJ1-2; D is undetermined. The source material was CD4+ T cells from blood, sampled before the fourth cycle of nivolumab. The CDR3 here is CASSSSGSNNYGYTF. Here the CDR3 DNA reads TGTGCCAGCAGTTCCTCCGGATCAAATAACTATGGCTACACCTTC.